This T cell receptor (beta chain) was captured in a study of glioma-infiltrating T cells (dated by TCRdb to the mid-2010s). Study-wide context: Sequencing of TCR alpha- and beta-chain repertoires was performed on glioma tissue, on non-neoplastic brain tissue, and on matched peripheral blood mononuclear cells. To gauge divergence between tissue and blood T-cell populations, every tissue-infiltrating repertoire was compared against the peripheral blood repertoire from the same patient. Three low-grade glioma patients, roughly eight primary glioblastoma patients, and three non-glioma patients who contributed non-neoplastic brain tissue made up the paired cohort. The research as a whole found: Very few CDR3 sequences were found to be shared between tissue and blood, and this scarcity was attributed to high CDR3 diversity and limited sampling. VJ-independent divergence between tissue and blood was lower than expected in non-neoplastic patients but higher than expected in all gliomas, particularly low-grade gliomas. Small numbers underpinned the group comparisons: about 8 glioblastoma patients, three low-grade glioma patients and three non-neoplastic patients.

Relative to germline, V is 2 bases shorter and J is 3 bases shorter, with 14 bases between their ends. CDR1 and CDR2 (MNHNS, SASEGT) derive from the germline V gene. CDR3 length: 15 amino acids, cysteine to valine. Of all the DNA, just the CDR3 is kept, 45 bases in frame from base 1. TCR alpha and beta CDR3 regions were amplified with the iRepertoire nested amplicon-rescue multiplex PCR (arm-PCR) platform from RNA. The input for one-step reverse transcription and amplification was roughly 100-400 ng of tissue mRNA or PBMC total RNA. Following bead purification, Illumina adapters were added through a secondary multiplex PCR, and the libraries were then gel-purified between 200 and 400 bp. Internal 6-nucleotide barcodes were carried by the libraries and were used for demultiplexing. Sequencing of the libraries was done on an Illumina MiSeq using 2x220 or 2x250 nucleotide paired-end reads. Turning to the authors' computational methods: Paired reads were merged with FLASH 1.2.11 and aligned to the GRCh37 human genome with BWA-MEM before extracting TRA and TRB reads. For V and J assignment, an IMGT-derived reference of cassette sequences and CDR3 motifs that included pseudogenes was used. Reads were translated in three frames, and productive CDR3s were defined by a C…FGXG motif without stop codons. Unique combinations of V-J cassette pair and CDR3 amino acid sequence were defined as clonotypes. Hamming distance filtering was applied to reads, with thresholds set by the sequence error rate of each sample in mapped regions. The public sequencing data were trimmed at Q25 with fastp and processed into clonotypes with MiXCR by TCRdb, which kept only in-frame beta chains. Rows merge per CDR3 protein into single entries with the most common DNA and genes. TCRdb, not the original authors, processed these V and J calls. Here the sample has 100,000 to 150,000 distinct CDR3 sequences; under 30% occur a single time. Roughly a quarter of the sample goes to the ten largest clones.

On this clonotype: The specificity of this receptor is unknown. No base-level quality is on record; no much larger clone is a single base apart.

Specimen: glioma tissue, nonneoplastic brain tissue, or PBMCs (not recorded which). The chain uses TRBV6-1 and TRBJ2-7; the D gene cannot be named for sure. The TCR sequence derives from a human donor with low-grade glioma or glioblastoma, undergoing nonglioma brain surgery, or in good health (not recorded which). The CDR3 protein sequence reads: CASSELGLTDYEQYV. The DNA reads TGTGCCAGCAGTGAATTGGGGTTAACCGACTACGAGCAGTACGTC.